The clone carrying this TCR beta chain was picked up one time. V was trimmed by 6 bases and J by 2 bases, leaving 17 bases between them. The CDR3 is 14 amino acids. CDR1 is GTSNPN and CDR2 is SVGIG in the germline V gene (reference sequence). This entry belongs to a study of shared clonotypes between healthy human individuals. Study at large: Donors had three CD4 naive, three CD4 memory, two CD8 naive and one CD8 memory plate apiece.

Source study methods: Owing to the provision of junction-only sequences devoid of quality scores by immunoSEQ, filtering differed. This table comes from immunoSEQ multiplex PCR, and its TCRdb copy is limited to in-frame clones, with some not included. Clonal size and the V and J genes are those of that table, whereas D and trimming came from the DNA. The table records millions of clones, under 95% of them present only once. Cells designated naive CD8 were CD45RO-negative and were positively selected for CCR7, with terminally differentiated effector memory CD45RA+ cells excluded. This sequence was found in a man aged 18 to 30 in good health. Some clones in this sample may be carry-over from other donors' samples. The chain has TRBV30 and TRBJ2-7, with a tentative D call TRBD1 (6 bases). The sequenced sample consisted of naive CD8+ T cells from PBMCs. The CDR3 is CACLGREGAYEQYF. Here the CDR3 DNA reads TGTGCCTGCCTAGGTCGAGAGGGGGCCTACGAGCAGTACTTC.